The T cell receptor (beta chain) described here comes from a study of spatial heterogeneity in lung cancer. The wider study: When available, follow-up PBMC samples taken a median of around 2 years after resection were sequenced.

The sample's time point: blood at routine non-recurrence follow-up after resection. MiXCR, applied by TCRdb to the 5' RACE reads, yields one record per CDR3 protein. Of 35,000 to 55,000 distinct CDR3 sequences detected, approximately 24% appear once; the ten largest clones hold more than 7%. The TCR was taken from a female donor with early-stage non-small cell lung cancer. Source: PBMCs, taken at follow-up.

Written as DNA, the CDR3 is TGCGCCAGCAGCTTGTACATCGGGACTAGCACAGATACGCAGTATTTT. It encodes CASSLYIGTSTDTQYF. This chain links TRBV5-1 with TRBJ2-3; D might be TRBD2 (6 bases). The CDR3 is 16 residues long. Deletions cut 1 base from V and 0 bases from J, with 12 bases between. The germline V gene has CDR1 SGHRS and CDR2 YFSETQ.